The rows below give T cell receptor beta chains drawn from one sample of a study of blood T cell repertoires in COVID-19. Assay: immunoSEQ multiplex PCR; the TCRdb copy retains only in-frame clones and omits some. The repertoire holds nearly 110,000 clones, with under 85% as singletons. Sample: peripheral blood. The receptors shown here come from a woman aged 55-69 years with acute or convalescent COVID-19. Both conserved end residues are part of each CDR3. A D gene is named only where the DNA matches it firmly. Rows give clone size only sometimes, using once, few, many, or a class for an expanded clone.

CDR3 protein: CASSPEAVGPGNTIYF; CDR3 DNA: TGCGCCAGCAGCCCCGAAGCTGTGGGGCCTGGAAACACCATATATTTT; J gene: TRBJ1-3; clone size: NA; V gene: TRBV5-1; D gene: NA
CDR3 protein: CASIGTFLSSYNEQFF; CDR3 DNA: TGTGCCAGTATCGGGACATTCCTATCCTCCTACAATGAGCAGTTCTTC; J gene: TRBJ2-1; clone size: NA; V gene: TRBV19; D gene: NA
CDR3 protein: CASSRTVSNQPQHF; CDR3 DNA: TGTGCCAGTAGCCGAACAGTTAGCAATCAGCCCCAGCATTTT; J gene: TRBJ1-5; clone size: NA; V gene: TRBV19; D gene: NA
CDR3 protein: CASSYSRGVGTEAFF; CDR3 DNA: TGTGCCAGCAGTTACAGTCGGGGGGTAGGGACTGAAGCTTTCTTT; J gene: TRBJ1-1; clone size: NA; V gene: TRBV6-5; D gene: NA
CDR3 protein: CASTYARTANEKLFF; CDR3 DNA: TGTGCCAGCACGTATGCCCGCACTGCTAATGAAAAACTGTTTTTT; J gene: TRBJ1-4; clone size: NA; V gene: TRBV6-5; D gene: NA
CDR3 protein: CASRANGVSWGYTF; CDR3 DNA: TGTGCCAGCAGGGCCAACGGGGTTTCTTGGGGCTACACCTTC; J gene: TRBJ1-2; clone size: NA; V gene: TRBV6-5; D gene: NA
CDR3 protein: CASSLVGPGVGNTIYF; CDR3 DNA: TGTGCCAGCAGCTTAGTGGGTCCAGGGGTCGGAAACACCATATATTTT; J gene: TRBJ1-3; clone size: few; V gene: TRBV7-2; D gene: NA
CDR3 protein: CASSTRGAEAFF; CDR3 DNA: TGTGCCAGTAGTACCAGGGGTGCTGAAGCTTTCTTT; J gene: TRBJ1-1; clone size: NA; V gene: TRBV28; D gene: NA
CDR3 protein: CASSFGTGGIETQYF; CDR3 DNA: TGTGCCAGCAGCTTCGGGACAGGGGGTATCGAGACCCAGTACTTC; J gene: TRBJ2-5; clone size: NA; V gene: TRBV5-6; D gene: TRBD1
CDR3 protein: CASSSSTGSNEKLFF; CDR3 DNA: TGTGCCAGCTCATCTTCGACAGGGAGTAATGAAAAACTGTTTTTT; J gene: TRBJ1-4; clone size: NA; V gene: TRBV18; D gene: TRBD1
CDR3 protein: CASSLAGRGRVAETQYF; CDR3 DNA: TGCGCCAGCAGCTTGGCTGGTCGAGGGAGGGTAGCAGAGACCCAGTACTTC; J gene: TRBJ2-5; clone size: NA; V gene: TRBV5-1; D gene: TRBD2
CDR3 protein: CASSRDIRWNTEAFF; CDR3 DNA: TGTGCCAGCAGCCGGGACATCCGGTGGAACACTGAAGCTTTCTTT; J gene: TRBJ1-1; clone size: NA; V gene: TRBV5-6; D gene: NA